One sample yielded the 10 T cell receptor beta chains listed below, sequenced in a study of regulatory T cells in long-lasting Graves disease. Time point reported: newly diagnosed GD, antithyroid drugs for less than 3 months. From PBMCs, RNA was extracted and then used to make the TCR library. The authors built TCR beta libraries using iRepertoire HTBI primers and Arm-PCR of CDR3 regions. TCRdb re-derived calls from the multiplex PCR reads in MiXCR, one entry per CDR3 protein. The sample carries 400,000 to 550,000 distinct CDR3 sequences, about 15% recorded once. The data were also submitted as part of a second study, on T cells in Graves' hyperthyroidism and ophthalmopathy.

Sequenced here: peripheral blood mononuclear cells (PBMCs), sampled at new diagnosis, from a patient treated with antithyroid drugs. These receptors all come from a woman under 40 with Graves disease.

This clonotype was seen many times. The chain uses TRBV12-3 or TRBV12-4 and TRBJ1-3; the D is unclear. V was cut by 2 bases and J by 2 bases, with 4 bases left in between. This CDR3 is 13 amino acids long. The CDR3 region has the DNA TGTGCCAGCAGTTTATTTGCTGGAAACACCATATATTTT. This encodes CASSLFAGNTIYF.

A word on this clonotype: A far larger clone differs by one base, so this is likely a read error. V gene TRBV20-1 combines with J gene TRBJ2-5, with TRBD2 matching over 10 bases. The CDR3 extends over 15 amino acids. Trimming removed 6 bases from V and 11 bases from J; junction bases left unmatched: 18. The V gene's germline CDR1 is DFQATT and CDR2 SNEGSKA (reference sequence). CDR3 DNA sequence: TGCAGTGCCCCTAACGGACTAGCGGACTACAATGAGCAGTACTTC. Amino acids: CSAPNGLADYNEQYF.

This clonotype was detected many times. For the CDR3, the DNA is TGTGCCAGCAGCCCCAAGGAGCGTACCCTACAGTGGGAGCAGTTCTTC. This encodes CASSPKERTLQWEQFF. The chain joins TRBV14 to TRBJ2-1; D not certain. V gave up 4 bases and J gave up 10 bases, with 23 bases separating them. Germline lookup yields CDR1 SGHDN and CDR2 FVKESK. CDR3 length: 16 residues.

The chain links TRBV25-1 to TRBJ1-1; 7 nucleotides agree with TRBD1. CDR3 length equals 12 residues. Germline V gene lookup returns CDR1 MGHDK and CDR2 SYGVNS. V was clipped by 1 base and J by 12 bases; unmatched bases: 5. The CDR3 nucleotides read TGTGCCAGCAGTGAATCGGGCAGGGGGACTTTCTTT. Protein sequence: CASSESGRGTFF. Combining the CDR3 with reference TRBV25-1 and TRBJ1-1 gives the whole variable domain EADIYQTPRYLVIGTGKKITLECSQTMGHDKMYWYQQDPGMELHLIHYSYGVNSTEKGDLSSESTVSRIRTEHFPLTLESARPSHTSQYLCASSESGRGTFFGQGTRLTVV.

This clonotype has at least ten counts. This chain links TRBV20-1 with TRBJ2-7; D is perhaps TRBD1 (6 bases). The CDR3 spans 14 residues. Germline V gives CDR1 DFQATT, CDR2 SNEGSKA (reference sequence). V lost 4 bases and J 0 bases, leaving 13 bases between the germline ends. This chain's CDR3 is CSAMGDTNSYEQYF. The CDR3 DNA reads TGCAGTGCTATGGGGGACACCAACTCCTACGAGCAGTACTTC.

This clonotype came up many times. An end of the junction differs from the germline gene, which may be a read error. CDR3 DNA sequence: TGTGCCAGCAGCCCCAATCGGGGGTCCTACGAGCAGTACTTC. Protein product: CASSPNRGSYEQYF. The rearrangement links TRBV5-1 to TRBJ2-7; TRBD2 might be the D (6 bases). There are 14 residues in the CDR3. Looked up from germline, CDR1 is SGHRS and CDR2 is YFSETQ.

The chain has TRBV29-1 and TRBJ2-7, with D hard to call. V was trimmed by 4 bases and J by 0 bases, leaving 7 bases between them. CDR3 length equals 12 residues. Germline CDR1 reads SQVTM; CDR2 reads ANQGSEA. The CDR3 sequence: CSVATNSYEQYF. CDR3 bases: TGCAGCGTTGCCACAAACTCCTACGAGCAGTACTTC.

This clonotype appeared many times. This chain joins TRBV28 and TRBJ2-2, with D hard to call. Germline assignment: CDR1 MDHEN and CDR2 SYDVKM. V gave up 7 bases and J gave up 2 bases, with 11 bases separating them. This CDR3 spans 14 amino acids. The CDR3 nucleotides read TGTGCCAGCACCACGTCGGTTAACACCGGGGAGCTGTTTTTT. Its translation is CASTTSVNTGELFF.

This clonotype has a count of ten or more. The chain recombines TRBV4-1 with TRBJ2-7; D might be TRBD1 (6 bases). This CDR3 region has 13 residues. Germline assignment: CDR1 MGHRA and CDR2 YSYEKL. Deletions cut 1 base from V and 8 bases from J, with 12 bases between. The DNA for the CDR3 is TGCGCCAGCAGCCAAGGGCTCGGACAGAAGCAGTACTTC. Its protein is CASSQGLGQKQYF.

This clonotype appeared many times. The chain recombines TRBV3-1 with TRBJ2-4; D not certain. V gave up 1 base and J gave up 0 bases, with 13 bases separating them. The CDR3 consists of 17 residues. The germline V gene encodes CDR1 LGHDT and CDR2 YNNKEL (reference sequence). CDR3: CASSQGRQTLAKNIQYF. CDR3 bases: TGTGCCAGCAGCCAAGGGCGGCAGACACTAGCCAAAAACATTCAGTACTTC.